What follows are 17 T cell receptor beta chains derived from one specimen sequenced in a study of blood T cell repertoires in COVID-19. Generated by immunoSEQ multiplex PCR, the TCRdb table keeps only in-frame clones and is missing some. The table has more than 100,000 clones, roughly 84% seen once. Sequenced: PBMCs or T cells enriched from blood (not recorded which). The receptors shown here come from a woman aged 30 to 39 who had recovered from COVID-19.

The gene calls are TRBV7-2 and TRBJ2-1; 10 positions agree with TRBD2. The CDR3 loop spans 18 amino acids. The V and J ends lost 2 bases and 0 bases, in that order; junction bases with no gene match: 7. Germline CDR1 and CDR2: SGHTA and FQGNSA. CDR3 DNA: TGTGCCAGCAGCTTAAGTCTAGCGGGAGCCCGCTCCTACAATGAGCAGTTCTTC. This sequence encodes CASSLSLAGARSYNEQFF.

V usage is TRBV30 and J usage is TRBJ1-5, with no clear D. CDR1 and CDR2 from the germline V gene are GTSNPN and SVGIG (reference sequence). CDR3 length: 14 residues. Trimming removed 1 base at V and 3 bases at J, with 10 bases between. The CDR3 DNA sequence: TGTGCCTGGAGTGATATATCTCTCAATCAGCCCCAGCATTTT. Its protein is CAWSDISLNQPQHF.

The CDR3 DNA reads as TGTGCCACCAGTGAGGGGGACAGGGGGCATGGCTACACCTTC. Amino acid sequence: CATSEGDRGHGYTF. The rearrangement links TRBV24-1 to TRBJ1-2, with 12 bases identical to TRBD1. Germline-derived CDR1 and CDR2 are KGHDR and SFDVKD. Trimming cost V 4 bases and J 6 bases; bases outside gene matches: 2. CDR3 size: 14 residues.

The V gene is TRBV3-1 (or the pseudogene TRBV3-2), the J gene TRBJ1-2, with 9 nucleotides matching TRBD1. The CDR3 is 17 residues long. The germline CDR1 and CDR2 sequences are LGHDT and YNNKEL (reference sequence). After removal of 2 bases from V and 0 bases from J, the junction contained 7 bases not matched to a gene. The DNA for the CDR3 is TGTGCCAGCAGCCAACACGGGACAGGGCCAGCTAACTATGGCTACACCTTC. Translated, it gives CASSQHGTGPANYGYTF.

This clone appeared a few times. J is TRBJ2-1 and V is TRBV7-9; the match to TRBD2 covers 15 bases. J lost 0 bases, V lost 5 bases, and 8 bases had no gene match. The CDR3 extends over 19 amino acids. Germline V gives CDR1 SEHNR, CDR2 FQNEAQ (reference sequence). This CDR3 reads CASSNPGLAGGSSYNEQFF. Written as DNA, the CDR3 is TGTGCCAGCAGCAATCCGGGACTAGCGGGAGGCAGCTCCTACAATGAGCAGTTCTTC.

The chain is built from TRBV27 and TRBJ1-2; possibly TRBD1 for D (5 bases). The CDR3 spans 15 residues. Germline loops: CDR1 MNHEY, CDR2 SMNVEV (reference sequence). V lost 5 bases and J 0 bases, leaving 13 bases between the germline ends. CDR3 DNA sequence: TGTGCCAGCAGTGGGACGGGACTTACTAACTATGGCTACACCTTC. Amino acid sequence: CASSGTGLTNYGYTF.

The rearrangement links TRBV5-1 to TRBJ1-1; D uncertain. Deletions cut 0 bases from V and 1 base from J, with 16 bases between. Looked up from germline, CDR1 is SGHRS and CDR2 is YFSETQ. The CDR3 is 17 residues long. Here the CDR3 DNA reads TGCGCCAGCAGCTTGGCCCCACCCGGAGCTAGGAACACTGAAGCTTTCTTT. Its translation: CASSLAPPGARNTEAFF.

The rearrangement links TRBV19 to TRBJ1-5; TRBD1 might be the D (6 bases). Germline V gene sequence: CDR1 LNHDA, CDR2 SQIVND (reference sequence). V lost 8 bases to trimming and J lost 3 bases, with 14 bases between them. This CDR3 has 14 amino acids. This CDR3 reads CASGWGQYNQPQHF. CDR3 bases: TGTGCCAGTGGGTGGGGGCAGTACAATCAGCCCCAGCATTTT.

This clone occurred a few times. The V gene is TRBV4-3, the J gene TRBJ2-2, with 12 nucleotides matching TRBD1. This CDR3 contains 15 residues. CDR1 is LGHNA and CDR2 is YSLEER in the germline V gene. V gave up 6 bases and J gave up 7 bases; unmatched junction bases: 6. The CDR3 here is CASSWGQGAIGELFF. In nucleotides, the CDR3 is TGCGCCAGCAGTTGGGGACAGGGGGCGATCGGGGAGCTGTTTTTT.

This chain uses TRBV7-2 with TRBJ2-1; D is perhaps TRBD2 (7 bases). The germline V and J ends were trimmed by 2 bases and 15 bases, with 23 bases remaining between them. The CDR3 consists of 15 residues. Germline-derived CDR1 and CDR2 are SGHTA and FQGNSA. CDR3 DNA sequence: TGTGCCAGCAGCTTAAACAGGGAGAGACTAGCTCCATCGTTCTTC. Amino acid sequence: CASSLNRERLAPSFF.

The V call is TRBV5-5, the J call TRBJ1-5; 10 bases agree with TRBD1. The CDR3 is 16 residues long. Germline CDR1 SGHKS, CDR2 YYEKEE (reference sequence). Unmatched junction bases numbered 2, after V lost 2 bases and J lost 0 bases. The DNA for the CDR3 is TGTGCCAGCAGCTTCGGGGACAGGGGTAGCAATCAGCCCCAGCATTTT. Amino acids: CASSFGDRGSNQPQHF.

The chain combines TRBV9 with TRBJ2-5, with D perhaps matching TRBD1 (6 bases). The V end lost 4 bases, the J end lost 2 bases, and 15 bases lay between the germline ends. Looked up from germline, CDR1 is SGDLS and CDR2 is YYNGEE. There are 15 residues in the CDR3. As DNA, the CDR3 is TGTGCCAGCAGCCTGACTAAAGGGGGACAAGAGACCCAGTACTTC. Protein product: CASSLTKGGQETQYF.

The chain employs TRBV9 and TRBJ2-7, with TRBD2 matching 12 bases. The CDR3 extends over 15 amino acids. The V and J ends lost 0 bases and 6 bases, in that order; junction bases with no gene match: 4. Germline loops: CDR1 SGDLS, CDR2 YYNGEE. The CDR3 protein is CASSVGLAGVSEQYF. Here the CDR3 DNA reads TGTGCCAGCAGCGTAGGACTAGCGGGAGTTTCCGAGCAGTACTTC.

This CDR3 is CASSQRMGGTEGTNEKLFF. As DNA, the CDR3 is TGCGCCAGCAGCCAACGTATGGGTGGAACAGAAGGAACTAATGAAAAACTGTTTTTT. V gene TRBV4-3 combines with J gene TRBJ1-4; D ambiguous. CDR1 is LGHNA, CDR2 YSLEER, per germline. V was clipped by 2 bases and J by 1 base, with 20 bases between them. CDR3 length: 19 amino acids.

CDR3 nucleotide sequence: TGTGCCAGCAGCTTAGGGACATACTATCAAGAGACCCAGTACTTC. Its protein product is CASSLGTYYQETQYF. The V gene is TRBV7-2, the J gene TRBJ2-5; D is perhaps TRBD1 (5 bases). Germline CDR1 SGHTA, CDR2 FQGNSA. The CDR3 totals 15 residues. Trimming removed 1 base at V and 2 bases at J, with 11 bases between.

The chain joins TRBV19 to TRBJ2-1; the D gene is possibly TRBD2 (5 bases). Germline loops: CDR1 LNHDA, CDR2 SQIVND (reference sequence). The CDR3 covers 14 residues. Trimming removed 3 bases at V and 4 bases at J, with 10 bases between. The CDR3 sequence: CASSMRRSYNEQFF. DNA of the CDR3: TGTGCCAGTAGTATGCGGAGGTCATACAATGAGCAGTTCTTC.

The rearrangement links TRBV15 to TRBJ1-2, with D hard to call. The length of the CDR3 is 17 residues. The V and J ends lost 7 bases and 0 bases respectively, with 21 bases between them. Germline CDR1 reads LNHNV; CDR2 reads YYDKDF (reference sequence). The CDR3 loop reads CATNSLPKLPSNYGYTF. In DNA, the CDR3 is TGTGCCACCAACTCCTTGCCGAAGCTTCCTTCTAACTATGGCTACACCTTC.